This is a list of T cell receptor beta chains from one sample in a study of CD8 T cell repertoires and HIV-1 epitope variants. These receptors have no identified antigens. TCRdb keeps only in-frame clones here, not all; method: immunoSEQ multiplex PCR. This table has around 4,100 clones, about two thirds appearing once. The specimen sequenced was cultured CD8+ T cells derived from PBMCs. The receptors originated from a male donor with HIV. Both conserved end residues are part of each CDR3. A D gene is named only where the DNA matches it firmly. Not every row has a clone size; where given, it reads once, few, many or a size class.

d_call	cdr3_length	clone_size	j_call	v_call	cdr3_nt	cdr3_aa
NA	11	NA	TRBJ2-7	TRBV29-1	TGCAGCGTTCAGGGATCCTACGAGCAGTACTTC	CSVQGSYEQYF
TRBD2	14	few	TRBJ2-1	TRBV9	TGTGCCAGCAGCGCCGGAGCGGGGTGGAATGAGCAGTTCTTC	CASSAGAGWNEQFF
NA	14	few	TRBJ2-7	TRBV28	TGTGCCAGCAGTTCCGGGACGTACTCCTACGAGCAGTACTTC	CASSSGTYSYEQYF
NA	17	NA	TRBJ2-6	TRBV5-1	TGCGCCAGCAGCGTTAGGGGGGCTTCCTCTGGGGCCAACGTCCTGACTTTC	CASSVRGASSGANVLTF
NA	16	NA	TRBJ2-1	TRBV11-2	TGTGCCAGCAGCTTAGGACGGACAACTGGTTTCAATGAGCAGTTCTTC	CASSLGRTTGFNEQFF
TRBD2	15	NA	TRBJ2-1	TRBV19	TGTGCCAGTACAATGGGAGCGGGAGGGCGGAATGAGCAGTTCTTC	CASTMGAGGRNEQFF
NA	14	NA	TRBJ1-1	TRBV5-6	TGTGCCAGCAGCTTGGAAGGTCCTTTCACTGAAGCTTTCTTT	CASSLEGPFTEAFF
NA	14	NA	TRBJ2-3	TRBV6-5	TGTGCCAGCAGTTATGCGGTAGCCACAGATACGCAGTATTTT	CASSYAVATDTQYF
NA	14	NA	TRBJ2-1	TRBV11-2	TGTGCCAGCAGCTTAGCCCAGGGATTTAATGAGCAGTTCTTC	CASSLAQGFNEQFF
NA	12	NA	TRBJ2-7	TRBV19	TGTGCCAGTGGGGACGGGCTTTACGAGCAGTACTTC	CASGDGLYEQYF
NA	18	NA	TRBJ1-1	TRBV4-3	TGCGCCAGCAGCCAAGAAGAAGGAGATCACGGACCAAACACTGAAGCTTTCTTT	CASSQEEGDHGPNTEAFF
TRBD1	16	NA	TRBJ1-6	TRBV30	TGTGCCTCCCGGCCCGGGACAGGCGTCCAGGGTTCACCCCTCCACTTT	CASRPGTGVQGSPLHF
TRBD1	12	NA	TRBJ1-2	TRBV28	TGTGCCAGCAGTCGACAGGGATATGGCTACACCTTC	CASSRQGYGYTF
TRBD1	15	NA	TRBJ2-6	TRBV19	TGTGCCAGTAGTCTAGGGGGCGCTGGGGCCAACGTCCTGACTTTC	CASSLGGAGANVLTF
NA	13	once	TRBJ2-3	TRBV27	TGTGCCAGCAGGCCCCAGGGCACAGATACGCAGTATTTT	CASRPQGTDTQYF
NA	13	NA	TRBJ1-1	TRBV5-5	TGTGCCAGCAGCTTGGATTGGAACACTGAAGCTTTCTTT	CASSLDWNTEAFF
NA	14	NA	TRBJ1-4	TRBV19	TGTGCCAGTAGCCCTTATGCAACTAATGAAAAACTGTTTTTT	CASSPYATNEKLFF
TRBD2	13	NA	TRBJ2-1	TRBV9	TGTGCCAGCAGCAAAATAGCGGGAGATGAGCAGTTCTTC	CASSKIAGDEQFF
NA	17	NA	TRBJ2-7	TRBV5-3	TGTGCCAGAAGCTTGGGGAGGGACTGGAAGAGCTCCTACGAGCAGTACTTC	CARSLGRDWKSSYEQYF
TRBD2	16	NA	TRBJ2-5	TRBV5-4	TGTGCCAGCAGACCGGATTTCAGCGGGGGGGCAGAGACCCAGTACTTC	CASRPDFSGGAETQYF
NA	15	NA	TRBJ1-1	TRBV5-1	TGCGCCAGCAGCTTGGAAGGCAGAATGAACACTGAAGCTTTCTTT	CASSLEGRMNTEAFF
TRBD2	15	NA	TRBJ2-1	TRBV11-1	TGTGCCAGCAGCTTTGGGACTAGCGGGAGTAATGAGCAGTTCTTC	CASSFGTSGSNEQFF
TRBD1	13	few	TRBJ2-7	TRBV29-1	TGCAGCGTTGAAGAGGGACAGTCCTACGAGCAGTACTTC	CSVEEGQSYEQYF
NA	13	NA	TRBJ2-1	TRBV29-1	TGCAGCGTTGAACCGGACCCTGGCAATGAGCAGTTCTTC	CSVEPDPGNEQFF
NA	16	NA	TRBJ2-5	TRBV27	TGTGCCAGCAGTAAAACCCAGCGACACCTCCAAGAGACCCAGTACTTC	CASSKTQRHLQETQYF
TRBD1	14	NA	TRBJ1-4	TRBV4-2	TGTGCCAGCAGCCCGGACAGGGGTGGGGAAAAACTGTTTTTT	CASSPDRGGEKLFF
NA	14	NA	TRBJ2-6	TRBV28	TGTGCCAGCAGGGGACCCTCTGGGGCCAACGTCCTGACTTTC	CASRGPSGANVLTF
NA	12	few	TRBJ1-2	TRBV29-1	TGCAGCGTTGACGGCCAGGGCTATGGCTACACCTTC	CSVDGQGYGYTF
TRBD2	15	NA	TRBJ2-1	TRBV27	TGTGCCAGCAGCCTAACTAGCGGGGGGAGCAATGAGCAGTTCTTC	CASSLTSGGSNEQFF
TRBD1	14	NA	TRBJ2-5	TRBV7-9	TGTGCCAGCAGCCCCCATCACAGGGGTGAGACCCAGTACTTC	CASSPHHRGETQYF
TRBD1	16	once	TRBJ2-7	TRBV7-9	TGTGCCAGCAGCTTCGGCGGAACAGGGGGCAACGACGAGCAGTACTTC	CASSFGGTGGNDEQYF
NA	15	once	TRBJ2-3	TRBV28	TGTGCCAGCAGTCCCGGGGCAGGGGCCACAGATACGCAGTATTTT	CASSPGAGATDTQYF
TRBD2	14	NA	TRBJ2-1	TRBV5-4	TGTGCCAGCAGCAATAGCGGGAGCTGGAATGAGCAGTTCTTC	CASSNSGSWNEQFF
NA	13	few	TRBJ2-7	TRBV7-6	TGTGCCAGCAGCTTAGGCGGATCTCAAGAGCAGTACTTC	CASSLGGSQEQYF
TRBD2	18	NA	TRBJ2-7	TRBV28	TGTGCCAGCAGTTTAACCCGATTGGGGGGGGTCGGCCCCTACGAGCAGTACTTC	CASSLTRLGGVGPYEQYF
NA	16	NA	TRBJ2-1	TRBV29-1	TGCAGCGTTGGGGAGAGACAGGGAGGGGGAAACAATGAGCAGTTCTTC	CSVGERQGGGNNEQFF
NA	16	NA	TRBJ2-2	TRBV7-6	TGTGCCAGCAGCTTAGAGTACTCCGGGGTCACCGGGGAGCTGTTTTTT	CASSLEYSGVTGELFF
NA	15	NA	TRBJ2-7	TRBV19	TGTGCCAGTAGCGTGACAGGTCACGGAGGCTACGAGCAGTACTTC	CASSVTGHGGYEQYF
NA	12	few	TRBJ2-7	TRBV10-3	TGTGCCATCAGCGCCTCCGAGGACGAGCAGTACTTC	CAISASEDEQYF
NA	14	NA	TRBJ2-3	TRBV28	TGTGCCAGCAGTTTTAGTGTTAGCACAGATACGCAGTATTTT	CASSFSVSTDTQYF
TRBD1	19	NA	TRBJ2-1	TRBV28	TGTGCCAGCAGCGAAACGACAGGGGACGGGGGTAGCTCCTACAATGAGCAGTTCTTC	CASSETTGDGGSSYNEQFF
NA	14	few	TRBJ1-5	TRBV15	TGTGCCACCAGAGATTGGGACAGCAATCAGCCCCAGCATTTT	CATRDWDSNQPQHF
NA	13	NA	TRBJ2-4	TRBV5-1	TGCGCCAGCAGCTTGCGGGAAGGTGACATTCAGTACTTC	CASSLREGDIQYF
NA	14	few	TRBJ1-1	TRBV9	TGTGCCAGCAGCGAGGGCACAGGGTCCCCTGAAGCTTTCTTT	CASSEGTGSPEAFF
NA	13	NA	TRBJ1-1	TRBV2	TGTGCCAGCAGAGACAGTATGAACACTGAAGCTTTCTTT	CASRDSMNTEAFF
TRBD1	14	NA	TRBJ2-7	TRBV27	TGTGCCAGCAGAATGACAGGGATATCCTACGAGCAGTACTTC	CASRMTGISYEQYF
NA	14	few	TRBJ2-7	TRBV10-2	TGCGCCAGCGCCCCAGGCAGCCTTTGGGACGAGCAGTACTTC	CASAPGSLWDEQYF
NA	16	NA	TRBJ2-2	TRBV13	TGTGCCAGCAGCTCCGCGGAATGGGGGATTTTAGGGGAGCTGTTTTTT	CASSSAEWGILGELFF
NA	15	NA	TRBJ1-4	TRBV4-1	TGCGCCAGCAGCCAAGTGGGGGCCACTAATGAAAAACTGTTTTTT	CASSQVGATNEKLFF
NA	13	NA	TRBJ2-5	TRBV19	TGTGCCAGTAGTATAGTAGGGGTAGAGACCCAGTACTTC	CASSIVGVETQYF
TRBD1	18	NA	TRBJ1-1	TRBV19	TGTGCCAGTAGTCCCATAGAGGACCGGGACAGAGGGAACACTAAAGCTTTCTTT	CASSPIEDRDRGNTKAFF
TRBD2	15	few	TRBJ2-3	TRBV5-4	TGTGCCAGCAGCTTGCTGGGCGGGGGAACAGATACGCAGTATTTT	CASSLLGGGTDTQYF
TRBD2	17	NA	TRBJ2-1	TRBV11-1	TGTGCCAGCAGCGGAGAACTAGCGGGAGCGGCCTACAATGAGCAGTTCTTC	CASSGELAGAAYNEQFF
NA	15	once	TRBJ1-1	TRBV15	TGTGCCACCAGCAGAGACCGGGGTTTAAACACTGAAGCTTTCTTT	CATSRDRGLNTEAFF